One and the same sample provided the 18 T cell receptor beta chains below, sequenced in a study of cytomegalovirus exposure and HLA in healthy donors. PCR employed 60 Vbeta and 13 Jbeta primers. Libraries were prepared by immunoSEQ multiplex PCR; TCRdb keeps only in-frame clonotypes and omits some of them. The sample includes approximately 130,000 clones, 81% seen only once; the top ten take about 0.7%. The sequenced material came from PBMCs. The receptors originated from a man aged 18-30 years in good health and CMV-seronegative.

The V call is TRBV13, the J call TRBJ1-6; TRBD1 agrees at 8 bases. The CDR3 covers 19 residues. V trimming: 5 bases; J trimming: 8 bases; junction bases outside the gene matches: 20. Germline CDR1 PRHDT, CDR2 FYEKMQ (reference sequence). This chain's CDR3 is CASSLKFWTGRVAYSPLHF. The CDR3 DNA reads TGTGCCAGCAGCCTCAAATTTTGGACAGGGAGGGTTGCTTATTCACCCCTCCACTTT.

This clone appeared once. The chain recombines TRBV7-9 with TRBJ2-7; the D is unclear. The CDR3 sequence is 12 residues long. Trimming took off 1 base at V and 6 bases at J, with 7 bases between the two ends. Per germline, CDR1 SEHNR and CDR2 FQNEAQ (reference sequence). The CDR3 region is CASSLESREQYF. The DNA for the CDR3 is TGTGCCAGCAGCTTAGAGAGTCGCGAGCAGTACTTC.

The chain recombines TRBV7-8 with TRBJ1-1, with D tentatively TRBD1 (6 bases). Germline CDR1 and CDR2: SGHVS and FQNEAQ. The CDR3 runs to 15 residues. Trimming stripped 5 bases from V and 0 bases from J, with 13 bases between. The chain's CDR3 is CASSPAGTMNTEAFF. The DNA of the CDR3 is TGTGCCAGCAGCCCAGCAGGGACAATGAACACTGAAGCTTTCTTT.

J is TRBJ1-5 and V is TRBV27; 7 nucleotides align to TRBD1. With 0 bases clipped from V and 4 bases from J, the junction kept 12 bases outside the gene matches. The CDR3 runs to 18 residues. Germline CDR1 MNHEY, CDR2 SMNVEV (reference sequence). The CDR3 protein is CASSLSGRGARRNQPQHF. In DNA form, the CDR3 reads TGTGCCAGCAGTTTATCCGGCAGGGGGGCGAGACGAAATCAGCCCCAGCATTTT.

V gene TRBV6-1 combines with J gene TRBJ1-5; a possible D gene is TRBD1 (6 bases). The CDR3 contains 15 residues. Germline loops: CDR1 MNHNS, CDR2 SASEGT. V shed 1 base and J shed 9 bases, with 16 bases lying between them. Written as DNA, the CDR3 is TGTGCCAGCAGTGAAGGGACAGCCACCGCAGGGCCCCAGCATTTT. Amino acids: CASSEGTATAGPQHF.

This clone was picked up one time. The CDR3 coding sequence is TGTGCCAGCAGTTTAGCACAGTGGACTGAAGCTTTCTTT. Translating gives CASSLAQWTEAFF. This chain links TRBV27 with TRBJ1-1; D is unresolved. The V and J ends lost 2 bases and 5 bases respectively, with 9 bases between them. This CDR3 has 13 residues. CDR1 is MNHEY and CDR2 is SMNVEV in the germline V gene (reference sequence).

The chain joins TRBV10-2 to TRBJ1-2; 8 bases agree with TRBD1. The germline V gene has CDR1 WSHSY and CDR2 SAAADI. CDR3 length equals 18 residues. V was pared by 4 bases and J by 1 base, with 14 bases of the junction left unmatched. Here the CDR3 reads CASSGLTPDRAGNYGYTF. In DNA form, the CDR3 reads TGCGCCAGCAGTGGCCTAACGCCGGACAGGGCGGGTAACTATGGCTACACCTTC.

The chain has TRBV7-9 and TRBJ1-4; 9 bases are shared with TRBD1. CDR3 size: 18 residues. V lost 5 bases and J lost 4; bases outside the gene matches: 14. Germline lookup yields CDR1 SEHNR and CDR2 FQNEAQ (reference sequence). CDR3 sequence reads: CASSPVTGQGNRNEKLFF. DNA for the CDR3: TGTGCCAGCAGCCCGGTGACGGGACAGGGCAACCGTAATGAAAAACTGTTTTTT.

The rearrangement links TRBV4-1 to TRBJ1-1; D is undetermined. The CDR3 is 12 residues long. CDR1 is MGHRA and CDR2 is YSYEKL in the germline V gene. V was pared by 8 bases and J by 2 bases, with 9 bases between. This CDR3 reads CASCGVNTEAFF. Here the CDR3 DNA reads TGCGCCAGCTGCGGGGTAAACACTGAAGCTTTCTTT.

The chain employs TRBV15 and TRBJ2-4, with D possibly TRBD1 on 6 matching bases. Germline-derived CDR1 and CDR2 are LNHNV and YYDKDF (reference sequence). V lost 0 bases and J lost 0, with 9 bases in between. The CDR3 consists of 16 residues. The CDR3 DNA follows: TGTGCCACCAGCAGAGATGGGGGCTTAGCCAAAAACATTCAGTACTTC. This gives the protein CATSRDGGLAKNIQYF. The full variable domain, completed using reference TRBV15 and TRBJ2-4, is DAMVIQNPRYQVTQFGKPVTLSCSQTLNHNVMYWYQQKSSQAPKLLFHYYDKDFNNEADTPDNFQSRRPNTSFCFLDIRSPGLGDTAMYLCATSRDGGLAKNIQYFGAGTRLSVL.

This clone has a handful of counts. The chain carries TRBV7-6 and TRBJ2-3; D is ambiguous. CDR1 is SGHVS and CDR2 is FNYEAQ in the germline V gene. The CDR3 is made up of 14 amino acids. Between the trimmed V and J ends, which lost 2 bases and 4 bases, there was a span of 10 bases. For the CDR3, the DNA is TGTGCCAGCAGCTTACGGGTCGGGTCAGATACGCAGTATTTT. Translating it yields CASSLRVGSDTQYF.

V gene TRBV13 combines with J gene TRBJ1-3; 7 positions agree with TRBD1. Germline V gene data show CDR1 as PRHDT and CDR2 as FYEKMQ (reference sequence). V was pared by 4 bases and J by 2 bases, with 8 bases of the junction left unmatched. There are 16 residues in the CDR3. The CDR3 nucleotides are TGTGCCAGCAGCTCCGAAACAGGGGCTGCTGGAAACACCATATATTTT. It yields the protein CASSSETGAAGNTIYF. Drawing the rest from reference TRBV13 and TRBJ1-3, the complete variable domain is AAGVIQSPRHLIKEKRETATLKCYPIPRHDTVYWYQQGPGQDPQFLISFYEKMQSDKGSIPDRFSAQQFSDYHSELNMSSLELGDSALYFCASSSETGAAGNTIYFGEGSWLTVV.

The chain has TRBV9 and TRBJ1-2; no clear D gene. The CDR3 consists of 12 residues. Between the trimmed V and J ends, which lost 4 bases and 1 base, there was a span of 5 bases. Germline CDR1 and CDR2: SGDLS and YYNGEE. The DNA for the CDR3 is TGTGCCAGCAGCAGAGGTAACTATGGCTACACCTTC. It is translated as CASSRGNYGYTF.

This clone has only a few counts. V and J are TRBV19 and TRBJ2-5; D remains ambiguous. The CDR3 has 15 residues. The germline V gene encodes CDR1 LNHDA and CDR2 SQIVND (reference sequence). Trimming took 4 bases from V and 7 from J, leaving 19 bases between them. The CDR3 sequence: CASSTFLSRAGTQYF. The CDR3 DNA reads as TGTGCCAGTAGTACCTTTTTGAGCCGAGCCGGGACCCAGTACTTC.

The V and J genes are TRBV7-2 and TRBJ2-7; D is uncertain. V gave up 7 bases and J gave up 0 bases, with 13 bases separating them. The CDR3 is 14 amino acids. Germline V gene data show CDR1 as SGHTA and CDR2 as FQGNSA. CDR3 residues: CASTDTVNSYEQYF. As DNA, the CDR3 is TGTGCCAGCACCGACACCGTTAACTCCTACGAGCAGTACTTC.

The chain combines TRBV15 with TRBJ1-1; D uncertain. CDR3 length: 15 amino acids. Germline V gene sequence: CDR1 LNHNV, CDR2 YYDKDF (reference sequence). With 1 base removed from V and 0 bases from J, the gap between germline ends came to 9 bases. The CDR3 loop is CATSRGSGLNTEAFF. The CDR3 nucleotides read TGTGCCACCAGCAGAGGCTCAGGATTGAACACTGAAGCTTTCTTT.

The V and J genes are TRBV7-6 and TRBJ2-1, with 9 bases lining up with TRBD1. J gave up 7 bases and V 4 bases, and 14 bases lay outside the gene matches. The CDR3 contains 17 residues. Germline assignment: CDR1 SGHVS and CDR2 FNYEAQ. In nucleotides, the CDR3 is TGTGCCAGCAGCTCACTTTACAGGGGACAGGGACGGAATGAGCAGTTCTTC. It encodes CASSSLYRGQGRNEQFF. Full variable domain (rest looked up from reference TRBV7-6 and TRBJ2-1): GAGVSQSPRYKVTKRGQDVALRCDPISGHVSLYWYRQALGQGPEFLTYFNYEAQQDKSGLPNDRFSAERPEGSISTLTIQRTEQRDSAMYRCASSSLYRGQGRNEQFFGPGTRLTVL.

The chain joins TRBV4-3 to TRBJ2-5; a possible D gene is TRBD1 (5 bases). The V end was cut by 1 base, the J end by 9 bases, with 12 bases between. Germline lookup yields CDR1 LGHNA and CDR2 YSLEER. The CDR3 contains 13 residues. The chain's CDR3 is CASSQGDRRAQYF. The DNA for the CDR3 is TGCGCCAGCAGCCAAGGCGACCGCAGGGCCCAGTACTTC.